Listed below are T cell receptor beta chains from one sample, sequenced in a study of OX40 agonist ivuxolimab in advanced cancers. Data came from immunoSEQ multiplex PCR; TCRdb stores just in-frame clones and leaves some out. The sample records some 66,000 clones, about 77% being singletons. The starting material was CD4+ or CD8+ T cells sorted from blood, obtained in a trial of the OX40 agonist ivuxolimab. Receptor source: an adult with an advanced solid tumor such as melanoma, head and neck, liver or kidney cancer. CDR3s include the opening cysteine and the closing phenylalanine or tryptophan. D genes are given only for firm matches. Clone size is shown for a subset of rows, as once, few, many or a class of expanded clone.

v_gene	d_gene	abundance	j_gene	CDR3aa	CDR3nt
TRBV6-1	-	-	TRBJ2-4	CASSDQDNFGSKNIQYF	TGTGCCAGCAGTGACCAGGATAATTTTGGCTCCAAAAACATTCAGTACTTC
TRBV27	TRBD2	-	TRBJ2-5	CASSPGLAGLETQYF	TGTGCCAGCAGCCCGGGACTAGCGGGGCTGGAGACCCAGTACTTC
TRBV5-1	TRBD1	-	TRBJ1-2	CASSLSGQGAGGYTF	TGCGCCAGCAGCTTGTCAGGACAGGGGGCAGGTGGCTACACCTTC
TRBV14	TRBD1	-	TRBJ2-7	CASSHSTGGEQYF	TGTGCCAGCAGCCATTCGACAGGGGGAGAGCAGTACTTC
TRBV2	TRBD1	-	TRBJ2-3	CASRGTGGRYSQYF	TGTGCCAGCAGGGGGACAGGGGGCAGGTACTCGCAGTATTTT
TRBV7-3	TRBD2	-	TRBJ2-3	CASSLSGTSGRDTQYF	TGTGCCAGCAGCTTAAGTGGGACTAGCGGGAGAGATACGCAGTATTTT
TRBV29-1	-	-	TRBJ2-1	CSVGGRRNEQFF	TGCAGCGTTGGGGGCAGGAGAAATGAGCAGTTCTTC
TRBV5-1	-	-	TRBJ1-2	CASSLDPTLEGYTF	TGCGCCAGCAGCTTGGACCCAACATTGGAGGGCTACACCTTC
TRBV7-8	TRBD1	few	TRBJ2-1	CASSSGTGSYNEQFF	TGTGCCAGCAGCTCTGGGACAGGGTCCTACAATGAGCAGTTCTTC
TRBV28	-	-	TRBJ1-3	CASTDSSGNTIYF	TGTGCCAGCACCGACAGCTCTGGAAACACCATATATTTT
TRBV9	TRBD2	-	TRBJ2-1	CASKGLADFYNEQFF	TGTGCCAGCAAGGGACTAGCGGACTTCTACAATGAGCAGTTCTTC
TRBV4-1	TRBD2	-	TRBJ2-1	CASSRGLAGGSSYNEQFF	TGCGCCAGCAGCCGGGGACTAGCGGGAGGGAGCTCCTACAATGAGCAGTTCTTC
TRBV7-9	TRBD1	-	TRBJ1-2	CASSFGTGNGYTF	TGTGCCAGCAGCTTCGGGACAGGGAACGGCTACACCTTC
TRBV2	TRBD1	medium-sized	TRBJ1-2	CASSAQGAQSYGYTF	TGTGCCAGCAGTGCCCAGGGGGCGCAGAGCTATGGCTACACCTTC
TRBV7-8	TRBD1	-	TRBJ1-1	CASSLQKGGITEAFF	TGTGCCAGCAGCTTACAGAAAGGGGGCATCACTGAAGCTTTCTTT
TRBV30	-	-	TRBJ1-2	CAWNRGVTATSNYGYTF	TGTGCCTGGAATCGAGGGGTGACGGCGACCTCTAACTATGGCTACACCTTC
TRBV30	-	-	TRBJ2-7	CAWSVLRFPGRYEQYF	TGTGCCTGGAGTGTACTTAGGTTCCCGGGGAGGTACGAGCAGTACTTC
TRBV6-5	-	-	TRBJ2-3	CASRTGTVMDTQYF	TGTGCCAGCCGAACGGGCACGGTTATGGATACGCAGTATTTT
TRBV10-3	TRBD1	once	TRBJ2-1	CAIRKQGDEQFF	TGTGCCATCAGAAAACAGGGGGATGAGCAGTTCTTC
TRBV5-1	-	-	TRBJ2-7	CASSLAIGEQYF	TGCGCCAGCAGCTTGGCCATCGGGGAGCAGTACTTC
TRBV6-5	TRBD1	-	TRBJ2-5	CASSNRGQETQYF	TGTGCCAGCAGTAACAGGGGACAAGAGACCCAGTACTTC
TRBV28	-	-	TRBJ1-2	CASRSITGSYGYTF	TGTGCCAGCAGGTCTATTACAGGTTCCTATGGCTACACCTTC
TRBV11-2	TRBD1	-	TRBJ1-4	CASSQGDSNEKLFF	TGTGCCAGCAGCCAGGGGGACAGTAATGAAAAACTGTTTTTT
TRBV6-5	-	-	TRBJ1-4	CASAVLTNEKLFF	TGTGCCAGCGCGGTGTTGACTAATGAAAAACTGTTTTTT
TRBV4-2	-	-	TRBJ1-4	CASSPSTRRASW	TGTGCCAGCAGCCCCTCGACGCGACGGGCTTCGTGG
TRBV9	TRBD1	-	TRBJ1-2	CASSARDSYGYTF	TGTGCCAGCAGCGCCCGGGACAGCTATGGCTACACCTTC
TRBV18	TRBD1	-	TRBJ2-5	CASSPRDRGETQYF	TGTGCCAGCTCACCCCGGGACAGGGGTGAGACCCAGTACTTC
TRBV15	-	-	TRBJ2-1	CATSRDLSGDEQFF	TGTGCCACCAGCAGGGACCTCTCGGGGGATGAGCAGTTCTTC
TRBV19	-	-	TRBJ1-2	CASSEGNYGYTF	TGTGCCAGTAGTGAGGGAAACTATGGCTACACCTTC
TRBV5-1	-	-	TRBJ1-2	CASSFGERYGYTF	TGCGCCAGCAGTTTTGGGGAGCGCTATGGCTACACCTTC
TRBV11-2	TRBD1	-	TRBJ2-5	CASSLKWDRQETQYF	TGTGCCAGCAGCTTAAAATGGGACAGGCAAGAGACCCAGTACTTC
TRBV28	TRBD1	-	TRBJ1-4	CASSPAGTEKEKLFF	TGTGCCAGCAGTCCCGCCGGGACAGAAAAGGAAAAACTGTTTTTT
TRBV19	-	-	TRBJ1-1	CATQTGLRTEAFF	TGTGCCACCCAGACGGGGCTGAGGACTGAAGCTTTCTTT
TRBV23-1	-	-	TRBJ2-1	CASSLQLRDTVYYEQFF	TGCGCCAGCAGTCTACAACTACGGGACACGGTTTATTATGAGCAGTTCTTC
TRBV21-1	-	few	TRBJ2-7	CASSKGNEQYF	TGTGCCAGCAGCAAAGGCAACGAGCAGTACTTC
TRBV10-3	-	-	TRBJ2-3	CAISEPPGARADTQYF	TGTGCCATCAGTGAACCCCCGGGAGCGCGCGCAGATACGCAGTATTTT
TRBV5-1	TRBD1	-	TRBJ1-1	CASSHDRDRNTEAFF	TGCGCCAGCAGTCACGACCGGGACAGAAACACTGAAGCTTTCTTT
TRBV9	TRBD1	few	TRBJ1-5	CASSVTGDSNQPQHF	TGTGCCAGCAGCGTTACAGGGGATAGCAATCAGCCCCAGCATTTT
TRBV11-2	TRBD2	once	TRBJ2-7	CASSLEAAGEGHF	TGTGCCAGCAGCTTAGAGGCAGCGGGAGAAGGGCACTTC
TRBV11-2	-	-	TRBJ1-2	CASSLRREIYGYTF	TGTGCCAGCAGCTTACGCAGGGAAATCTATGGCTACACCTTC
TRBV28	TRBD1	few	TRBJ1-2	CASSRGPLYGYTF	TGTGCCAGCAGCAGGGGGCCCCTCTATGGCTACACCTTC
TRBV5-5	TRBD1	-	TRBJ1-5	CASSLVTGGYQPQHF	TGTGCCAGCAGCTTGGTGACAGGGGGCTATCAGCCCCAGCATTTT